Sequencing of this TCR beta chain was carried out in a study of Ad26.COV2.S vaccination and SARS-CoV-2 variants. This table comes from immunoSEQ multiplex PCR, and its TCRdb copy is limited to in-frame clones, with some not included. The data show about 320,000 clones, about 85% seen once. Stated treatment: about 20 received Ad26.COV2.S at low or high dose, single or two shots; several received placebo; per-sample allocation not given. Specimen acquisition occurred on day 63 following the initial vaccine or placebo injection. On this clone itself: The antigen is unknown.

There are 14 residues in the CDR3. V was shortened by 5 bases and J by 0 bases, with 11 bases between the two germline ends. CDR1 is SGHNT, CDR2 YENEEA, per germline. The study's findings and limits: Comparability of non-spike TCR breadth was observed across vaccine and placebo recipients. Placebo recipients trailed vaccine recipients in spike-specific TCR breadth.

The sample in question was peripheral blood, obtained in a trial of Ad26.COV2.S vaccine versus placebo. The TCR was taken from a person between 18 and 59 years old who received the Ad26.COV2.S COVID-19 vaccine or a placebo. The gene calls are TRBV11-3 and TRBJ2-7; D uncertain. The CDR3 DNA reads TGTGCCAGCAGCATACACAAGAGCTCCTACGAGCAGTACTTC. Its protein is CASSIHKSSYEQYF.